The 20 T cell receptor beta chains given below trace back to one sample, sequenced in a study of T cell repertoires in cytomegalovirus infection (dated by TCRdb to about 2019). Sequencing was carried out with an Illumina HiSeq 1500. TCRdb reworked the public reads: Q25 trimming with fastp, MiXCR clone assembly, productive beta chains retained. Duplicate CDR3 protein sequences are folded into a single record with the most common DNA and genes. The sample table lists about 240,000 distinct CDR3 sequences, approximately 13% of them with a count of one. The leading ten clones occupy 1.5% to 2% of the sample. The sequenced sample was PBMCs. Source of these receptors: a human donor in good health (CMV status not recorded). Some clones in this sample may be carry-over from other donors' samples.

Ten or more counts support this clonotype. The chain links TRBV25-1 to TRBJ2-1; D call uncertain. Trimming cost V 5 bases and J 2 bases, with 13 bases left between them. CDR3 size: 15 residues. Germline-derived CDR1 and CDR2 are MGHDK and SYGVNS. The CDR3 DNA follows: TGTGCCAGCAGTAAAACGGGCGAGGCCTACAATGAGCAGTTCTTC. It specifies CASSKTGEAYNEQFF.

This clonotype was seen only a few times. CDR3 sequence reads: CASSYSRMEWRANYGYTF. In DNA, the CDR3 is TGTGCCAGCAGTTACTCGAGAATGGAGTGGAGAGCTAACTATGGCTACACCTTC. The chain recombines TRBV6-2 or TRBV6-3 with TRBJ1-2; D not certain. Per germline, CDR1 MNHEY and CDR2 SVGEGT. The CDR3 consists of 18 residues. V lost 0 bases and J lost 0, with 17 bases in between.

This clonotype was detected many times. V is TRBV7-2 and J is TRBJ1-2, with D maybe TRBD1 (6 bases). CDR3 size: 10 residues. Per germline, CDR1 SGHTA and CDR2 FQGNSA. V gave up 9 bases and J gave up 7 bases, with 9 bases separating them. Here the CDR3 reads CASSGAGYTF. Written as DNA, the CDR3 is TGTGCCAGTTCAGGGGCTGGCTACACCTTC.

This clonotype has at least ten counts. The V gene is TRBV6-2 or TRBV6-3, the J gene TRBJ2-1, with D tentatively TRBD2 (6 bases). Germline values: CDR1 MNHEY, CDR2 SVGEGT. The CDR3 runs to 14 residues. The V end was cut by 3 bases, the J end by 8 bases, with 14 bases between. CDR3 in amino acids: CASSYGLPTDEQFF. The CDR3 DNA reads TGTGCCAGCAGTTATGGACTACCCACAGATGAGCAGTTCTTC.

The chain combines TRBV4-1 with TRBJ2-7, with a tentative D call TRBD1 (6 bases). The germline V gene encodes CDR1 MGHRA and CDR2 YSYEKL. V was shortened by 0 bases and J by 5 bases, with 14 bases between the two germline ends. This CDR3 region has 15 residues. CDR3 sequence (DNA): TGCGCCAGCAGCCAAGATCTCAGGGGCAAGAACGAGCAGTACTTC. This codes for CASSQDLRGKNEQYF.

Only a few counts were recorded for this clonotype. The genes are TRBV2 and TRBJ1-2; 7 bases agree with TRBD1. The length of the CDR3 is 15 residues. J gave up 2 bases and V 7 bases, and 10 bases lay outside the gene matches. The germline CDR1 and CDR2 sequences are SNHLY and FYNNEI. In nucleotides, the CDR3 is TGTGCCAGCACTGGTCGAGGACAGGCGAACTATGGCTACACCTTC. The encoded protein is CASTGRGQANYGYTF.

V usage is TRBV5-1 and J usage is TRBJ2-2, with a possible D match to TRBD2 (5 bases). V was cut by 0 bases and J by 2 bases, with 11 bases left in between. Germline loops: CDR1 SGHRS, CDR2 YFSETQ. The CDR3 length is 16 residues. CDR3 sequence reads: CASSLVSVSNTGELFF. The DNA of the CDR3 is TGCGCCAGCAGCTTGGTTAGCGTCAGTAACACCGGGGAGCTGTTTTTT.

This clonotype was observed at least ten times. The chain carries TRBV19 and TRBJ2-1, with 11 bases matching TRBD2. V trimming: 9 bases; J trimming: 8 bases; junction bases outside the gene matches: 6. From germline, CDR1 is LNHDA and CDR2 SQIVND (reference sequence). CDR3 size: 13 residues. The CDR3 region is CASFSGRGDEQFF. In nucleotides, the CDR3 is TGTGCCAGCTTTAGCGGGAGGGGCGATGAGCAGTTCTTC.

This clonotype was observed a handful of times. The CDR3 is CASSFRTSGRDTQYF. DNA for the CDR3: TGTGCCAGCAGCTTCAGGACTAGCGGACGCGATACGCAGTATTTT. This rearrangement joins TRBV7-2 to TRBJ2-3, with TRBD2 identical over 10 bases. The length of the CDR3 is 15 residues. From germline, CDR1 is SGHTA and CDR2 FQGNSA. V was pared by 3 bases and J by 6 bases, with 6 bases of the junction left unmatched.

In this sample, this clonotype turned up many times. The V call is TRBV7-6, the J call TRBJ2-7; 10 positions agree with TRBD2. The CDR3 has 14 residues. The ends lost 5 bases at V and 3 bases at J; junction bases unmatched: 4. The germline gives CDR1 SGHVS, CDR2 FNYEAQ. In DNA, the CDR3 is TGTGCCAGCAGCACCAGGACTAGCGGCTACGAGCAGTACTTC. This translates into CASSTRTSGYEQYF.

There are a few counts of this clonotype. The gene calls are TRBV7-2 and TRBJ2-5; TRBD1 might be the D (6 bases). The germline gives CDR1 SGHTA, CDR2 FQGNSA. CDR3 length: 14 residues. Trimming cost V 1 base and J 6 bases, with 12 bases left between them. CDR3 DNA: TGTGCCAGCAGCTTAGTTCAGGGGCCAAAGACCCAGTACTTC. Its protein product is CASSLVQGPKTQYF. The variable domain in full, completed from reference TRBV7-2 and TRBJ2-5, reads GAGVSQSPSNKVTEKGKDVELRCDPISGHTALYWYRQSLGQGLEFLIYFQGNSAPDKSGLPSDRFSAERTGGSVSTLTIQRTQQEDSAVYLCASSLVQGPKTQYFGPGTRLLVL.

Ten or more counts support this clonotype. This chain uses TRBV27 with TRBJ2-7; D gene uncertain. Germline V gene lookup returns CDR1 MNHEY and CDR2 SMNVEV (reference sequence). The V end was cut by 2 bases, the J end by 6 bases, with 14 bases between. The CDR3 is made up of 14 amino acids. In nucleotides, the CDR3 is TGTGCCAGCAGTTTAACCATGCCCGCTCGCGAGCAGTACTTC. Amino acid sequence: CASSLTMPAREQYF.

This clonotype was found many times. V and J are TRBV12-3 or TRBV12-4 and TRBJ2-7; the D gene is possibly TRBD2 (6 bases). The CDR3 sequence is 14 residues long. The V end lost 6 bases, the J end lost 7 bases, and 19 bases lay between the germline ends. The CDR3 sequence: CASSGLPSPSEQYF. In DNA form, the CDR3 reads TGTGCCAGCAGCGGACTACCGAGCCCTTCGGAGCAGTACTTC.

This clonotype has a handful of counts. The chain combines TRBV6-2 or TRBV6-3 with TRBJ2-7; D possibly uses TRBD1 or TRBD2 (5 bases each). Looked up from germline, CDR1 is MNHEY and CDR2 is SVGEGT. V shed 8 bases and J shed 9 bases, with 8 bases lying between them. The length of the CDR3 is 9 residues. The CDR3 bases are TGTGCCAGCGGGGACGTGCAGTACTTC. It specifies CASGDVQYF.

Ten or more counts support this clonotype. J is TRBJ2-2 and V is TRBV7-8; D may match TRBD1 or TRBD2 (5 bases each). CDR1 and CDR2 (germline): SGHVS, FQNEAQ. The CDR3 totals 17 residues. The germline V and J ends were trimmed by 6 bases and 2 bases, with 19 bases remaining between them. The CDR3 here is CASSSRVPGPNTGELFF. In DNA, the CDR3 is TGTGCCAGCAGTTCACGCGTCCCGGGACCTAACACCGGGGAGCTGTTTTTT.

This clonotype has a handful of counts. V and J are TRBV6-2 or TRBV6-3 and TRBJ2-3, with D uncertain. The CDR3 contains 11 residues. The V end lost 5 bases, the J end lost 6 bases, and 6 bases lay between the germline ends. CDR1 is MNHEY and CDR2 is SVGEGT in the germline V gene. This CDR3 reads CASSRKDTQYF. CDR3 DNA: TGTGCCAGCAGTCGTAAGGATACGCAGTATTTT.

This clonotype was detected a few times. The chain employs TRBV4-3 and TRBJ2-1, with D possibly TRBD2 on 6 matching bases. V was shortened by 2 bases and J by 1 base, with 12 bases between the two germline ends. Germline loops: CDR1 LGHNA, CDR2 YSLEER. The CDR3 loop spans 16 amino acids. In DNA, the CDR3 is TGCGCCAGCAGCCAAAGGCGAGGAGGGTCCTACAATGAGCAGTTCTTC. This sequence encodes CASSQRRGGSYNEQFF.

For this clonotype: A read error may be the cause here, since a much bigger clone is one base away. The CDR3 ends on some other residue instead of the conserved phenylalanine or tryptophan, so this is likely a read error. The chain recombines TRBV6-5 with TRBJ1-6; maybe TRBD1 (5 bases). Germline V gives CDR1 MNHEY, CDR2 SVGAGI. V was shortened by 5 bases and J by 7 bases, with 12 bases between the two germline ends. The CDR3 is made up of 14 amino acids. The CDR3 region is CASSAGRLNSPLHS. CDR3 bases: TGTGCCAGCAGTGCGGGACGCCTAAATTCACCCCTCCACTCT.

This clonotype was counted ten times or more. The chain has TRBV7-3 and TRBJ1-3, with a tentative D call TRBD1 (5 bases). The CDR3 totals 15 residues. The germline gives CDR1 SGHTA, CDR2 FQGTGA. Trimming took 0 bases from V and 4 from J, leaving 10 bases between them. CDR3 bases: TGTGCCAGCAGCTTAACCGTGGGGGGAGGAAACACCATATATTTT. Translated: CASSLTVGGGNTIYF.

This clonotype was counted ten times or more. The chain uses TRBV11-2 and TRBJ2-1; D unresolved. CDR1 and CDR2 (germline): SGHAT, FQNNGV. V was cut by 3 bases and J by 14 bases, with 17 bases left in between. The CDR3 length is 13 residues. CDR3 sequence (DNA): TGTGCCAGCAGCTTTAGTTCATCGGATTATAAGTTCTTC. Protein: CASSFSSSDYKFF. The whole variable domain, remainder taken from reference TRBV11-2 and TRBJ2-1, is EAGVAQSPRYKIIEKRQSVAFWCNPISGHATLYWYQQILGQGPKLLIQFQNNGVVDDSQLPKDRFSAERLKGVDSTLKIQPAKLEDSAVYLCASSFSSSDYKFFGPGTRLTVL.